This T cell receptor beta chain was identified during a study of human T cells and chemical hapten exposure. Germline loops: CDR1 SGHRS, CDR2 YFSETQ. CDR3 length: 14 amino acids. V was clipped by 2 bases and J by 6 bases; unmatched bases: 6. This clonotype appeared many times. Regarding time point: patch test 2, 6 weeks after DPC sensitization. As to treatment: therapeutic diphenylcyclopropenone sensitization with weekly scalp DPC. TCRdb ran MiXCR on the RACE reads and lists one entry per CDR3 protein. Counted here are a few hundred thousand distinct CDR3 sequences, nearly 6.5% occurring once; the ten biggest clones make up less than 6.5%.

The origin of this receptor is a young woman with alopecia areata. Some clones in this sample may be carry-over from other donors' samples. This specimen was whole blood, taken in connection with sensitization to the hapten diphenylcyclopropenone (DPC). The rearrangement links TRBV5-1 to TRBJ1-2; 8 bases are shared with TRBD1. The CDR3: CASSFQGANDGYTF. For the CDR3, the DNA is TGCGCCAGCAGCTTCCAGGGGGCAAATGATGGCTACACCTTC.